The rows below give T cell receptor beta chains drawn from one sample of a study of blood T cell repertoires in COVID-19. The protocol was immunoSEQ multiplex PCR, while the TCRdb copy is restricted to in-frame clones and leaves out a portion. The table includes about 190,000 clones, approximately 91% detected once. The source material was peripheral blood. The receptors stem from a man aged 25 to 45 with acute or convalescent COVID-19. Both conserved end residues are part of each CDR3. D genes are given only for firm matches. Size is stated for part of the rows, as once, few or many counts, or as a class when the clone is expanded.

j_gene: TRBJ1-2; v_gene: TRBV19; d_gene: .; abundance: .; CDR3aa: CASIGEGLNYGYTF; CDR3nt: TGTGCCAGTATTGGAGAGGGACTCAACTATGGCTACACCTTC
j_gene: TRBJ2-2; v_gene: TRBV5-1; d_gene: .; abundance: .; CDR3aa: CASSPQSGDTGELFF; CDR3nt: TGCGCCAGCAGCCCTCAGTCAGGCGACACCGGGGAGCTGTTTTTT
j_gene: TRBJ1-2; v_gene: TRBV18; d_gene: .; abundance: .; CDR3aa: CASSTGRVGYTF; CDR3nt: TGTGCCAGCTCAACTGGCAGGGTTGGCTACACCTTC
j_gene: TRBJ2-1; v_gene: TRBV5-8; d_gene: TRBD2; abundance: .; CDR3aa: CASSLGLAGAGNEQFF; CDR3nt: TGTGCCAGCAGCTTGGGACTAGCGGGAGCCGGGAATGAGCAGTTCTTC
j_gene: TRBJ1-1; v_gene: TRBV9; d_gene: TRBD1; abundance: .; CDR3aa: CASSRTGTGRNTEAFF; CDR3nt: TGTGCCAGCAGCAGAACCGGGACAGGAAGGAACACTGAAGCTTTCTTT
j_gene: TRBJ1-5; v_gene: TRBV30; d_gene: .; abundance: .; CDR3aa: CAWSTGEMGNQPQHF; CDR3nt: TGTGCCTGGAGTACTGGTGAAATGGGCAATCAGCCCCAGCATTTT
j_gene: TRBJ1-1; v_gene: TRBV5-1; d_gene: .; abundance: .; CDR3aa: CASSRQGEAEAFF; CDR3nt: TGCGCCAGCAGCCGACAAGGGGAAGCTGAAGCTTTCTTT
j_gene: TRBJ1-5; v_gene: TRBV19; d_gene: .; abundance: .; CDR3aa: CASSMQQGNQPQHF; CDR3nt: TGTGCCAGTAGTATGCAGCAGGGGAATCAGCCCCAGCATTTT
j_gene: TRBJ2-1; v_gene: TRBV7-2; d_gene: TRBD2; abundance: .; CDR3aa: CASSLGRLAGKNNEQFF; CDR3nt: TGTGCCAGCAGCTTAGGTAGACTAGCGGGGAAAAACAATGAGCAGTTCTTC
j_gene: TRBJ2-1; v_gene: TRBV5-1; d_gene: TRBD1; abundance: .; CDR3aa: CASSSQPGTGRYNEQFF; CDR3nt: TGCGCCAGCAGCTCACAACCCGGGACAGGGAGATACAATGAGCAGTTCTTC
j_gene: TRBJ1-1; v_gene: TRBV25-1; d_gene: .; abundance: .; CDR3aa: CASTGWAGSEAFF; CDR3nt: TGTGCCAGCACAGGGTGGGCAGGGTCTGAAGCTTTCTTT
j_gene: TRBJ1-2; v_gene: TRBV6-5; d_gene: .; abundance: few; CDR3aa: CASSMTAANYGYTF; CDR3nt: TGTGCCAGCTCGATGACAGCAGCTAACTATGGCTACACCTTC
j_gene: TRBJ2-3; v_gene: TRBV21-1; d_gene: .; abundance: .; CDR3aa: CASSREQRLTGGPDTQYF; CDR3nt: TGTGCCAGCAGCAGAGAGCAAAGGTTGACGGGAGGGCCTGATACGCAGTATTTT
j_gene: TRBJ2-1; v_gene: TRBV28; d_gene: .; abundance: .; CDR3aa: CASSFEPSSSYNEQFF; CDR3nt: TGTGCCAGCAGTTTTGAGCCTTCAAGCTCCTACAATGAGCAGTTCTTC
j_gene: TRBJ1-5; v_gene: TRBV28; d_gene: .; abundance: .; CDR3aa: CASSVFGRAQHF; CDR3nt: TGTGCCAGCAGTGTCTTTGGGAGGGCCCAGCATTTT
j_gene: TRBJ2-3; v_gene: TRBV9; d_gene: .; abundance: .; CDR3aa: CASSSDFYTQYF; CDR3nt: TGTGCCAGCAGCTCTGACTTCTATACGCAGTATTTT
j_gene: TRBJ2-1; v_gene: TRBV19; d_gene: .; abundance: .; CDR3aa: CASSIQGYNEQFF; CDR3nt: TGTGCCAGTAGTATACAGGGTTACAATGAGCAGTTCTTC
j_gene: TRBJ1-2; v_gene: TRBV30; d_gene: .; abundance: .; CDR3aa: CACVRTFTVNYGYTF; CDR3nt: TGTGCCTGTGTACGAACCTTCACAGTTAACTATGGCTACACCTTC
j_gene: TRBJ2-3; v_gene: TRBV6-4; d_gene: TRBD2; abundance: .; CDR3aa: CASSDPGLAGGPETDTQYF; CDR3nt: TGTGCCAGCAGTGACCCGGGACTAGCGGGAGGGCCGGAAACAGATACGCAGTATTTT
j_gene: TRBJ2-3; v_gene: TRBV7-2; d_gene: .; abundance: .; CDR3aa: CATSGGGNTWDTQYF; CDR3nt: TGTGCCACTAGCGGCGGGGGCAATACCTGGGATACGCAGTATTTT
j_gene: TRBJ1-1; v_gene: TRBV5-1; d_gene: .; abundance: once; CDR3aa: CASSQAPELNTEAFF; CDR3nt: TGCGCCAGCAGCCAGGCCCCGGAACTGAACACTGAAGCTTTCTTT
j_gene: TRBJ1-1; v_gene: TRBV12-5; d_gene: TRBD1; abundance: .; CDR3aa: CASGWVVVTGGIGTEAFF; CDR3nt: TGTGCTAGTGGTTGGGTAGTCGTGACAGGGGGCATTGGAACTGAAGCTTTCTTT
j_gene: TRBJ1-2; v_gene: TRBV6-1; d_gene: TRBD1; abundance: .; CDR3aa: CASSESGQPLSYGYTF; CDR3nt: TGTGCCAGCAGTGAATCGGGACAGCCCTTGAGCTATGGCTACACCTTC
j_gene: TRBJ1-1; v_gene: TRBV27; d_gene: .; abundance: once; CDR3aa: CASRGTVGAEAFF; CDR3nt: TGTGCCAGCAGGGGGACTGTAGGCGCTGAAGCTTTCTTT
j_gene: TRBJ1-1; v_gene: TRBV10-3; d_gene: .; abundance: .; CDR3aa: CAISDTTERAFF; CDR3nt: TGTGCCATCAGTGATACGACTGAAAGAGCTTTCTTT
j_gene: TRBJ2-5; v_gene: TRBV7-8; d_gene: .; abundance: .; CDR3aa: CASSTNWRIGETQYF; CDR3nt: TGTGCCAGCAGCACAAACTGGAGAATAGGAGAGACCCAGTACTTC
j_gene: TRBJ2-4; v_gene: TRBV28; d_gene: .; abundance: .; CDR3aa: CASSPLGSENIQYF; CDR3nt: TGTGCCAGCAGTCCCCTGGGCTCGGAAAACATTCAGTACTTC
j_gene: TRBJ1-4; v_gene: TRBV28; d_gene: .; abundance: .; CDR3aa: CASSLSGRNEKLFF; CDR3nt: TGTGCCAGCAGTTTATCGGGTAGGAATGAAAAACTGTTTTTT
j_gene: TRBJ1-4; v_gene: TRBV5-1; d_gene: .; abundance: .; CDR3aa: CASSLVGGLAEPEKLFF; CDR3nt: TGCGCCAGCAGCTTGGTTGGGGGGTTGGCAGAGCCTGAAAAACTGTTTTTT
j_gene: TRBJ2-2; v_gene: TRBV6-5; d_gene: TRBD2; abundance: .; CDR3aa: CASIGGRARGELFF; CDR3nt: TGTGCCAGCATTGGAGGGAGGGCCCGAGGGGAGCTGTTTTTT
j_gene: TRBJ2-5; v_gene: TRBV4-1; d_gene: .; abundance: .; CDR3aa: CASSQGALASETQYF; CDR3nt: TGCGCCAGCAGCCAAGGTGCACTAGCTTCAGAGACCCAGTACTTC